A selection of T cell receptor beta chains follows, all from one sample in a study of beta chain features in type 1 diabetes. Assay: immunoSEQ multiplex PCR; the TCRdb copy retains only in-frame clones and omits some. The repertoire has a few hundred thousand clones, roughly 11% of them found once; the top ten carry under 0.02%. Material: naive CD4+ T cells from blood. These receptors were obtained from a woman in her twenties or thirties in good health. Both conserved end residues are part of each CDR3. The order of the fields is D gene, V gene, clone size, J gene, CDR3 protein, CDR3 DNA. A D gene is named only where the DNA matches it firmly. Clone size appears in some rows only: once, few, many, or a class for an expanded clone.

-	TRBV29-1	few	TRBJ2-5	CSVEGSDSQETQYF	TGCAGCGTTGAAGGTTCCGACAGCCAAGAGACCCAGTACTTC
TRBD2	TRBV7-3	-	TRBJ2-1	CASSLSGSYNNEQFF	TGTGCCAGCAGCTTAAGCGGGAGCTATAACAATGAGCAGTTCTTC
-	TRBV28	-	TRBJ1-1	CASCPADRNTEAFF	TGTGCGTCATGTCCTGCTGACAGAAACACTGAAGCTTTCTTT
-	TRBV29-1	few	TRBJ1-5	CSVAAGQGQPQHF	TGCAGCGTTGCTGCAGGGCAGGGTCAGCCCCAGCATTTT
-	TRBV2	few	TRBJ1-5	CASSELEGGNQPQHF	TGTGCCAGCAGTGAATTGGAGGGTGGCAATCAGCCCCAGCATTTT
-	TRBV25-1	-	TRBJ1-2	CASSEPKAGYGYTF	TGTGCCAGCAGTGAACCAAAGGCAGGCTATGGCTACACCTTC
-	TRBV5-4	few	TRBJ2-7	CASSLDASEAYEQYF	TGTGCCAGCAGCTTGGATGCCAGTGAGGCCTACGAGCAGTACTTC
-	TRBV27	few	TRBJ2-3	CASSFSTATDTQYF	TGTGCCAGCAGTTTTTCGACAGCCACAGATACGCAGTATTTT
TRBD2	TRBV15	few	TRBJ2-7	CATSRESGSSYEQYF	TGTGCCACCAGCAGGGAAAGCGGGAGCTCCTACGAGCAGTACTTC
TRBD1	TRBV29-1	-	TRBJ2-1	CSAQGTGDSYNEQFF	TGCAGCGCCCAGGGTACAGGGGACTCCTACAATGAGCAGTTCTTC
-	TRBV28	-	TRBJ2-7	CASSPIGTGTYEQYF	TGTGCCAGCAGTCCGATAGGGACTGGCACCTACGAGCAGTACTTC
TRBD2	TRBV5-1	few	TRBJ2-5	CASMLAGGPQETQYF	TGCGCCAGCATGCTAGCGGGAGGACCCCAAGAGACCCAGTACTTC
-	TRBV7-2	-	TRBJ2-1	CASSLGYRARSYNEQFF	TGTGCCAGCAGCTTAGGATACAGGGCGCGGTCCTACAATGAGCAGTTCTTC
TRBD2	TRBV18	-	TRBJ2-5	CASSPLSGGSAETQYF	TGTGCCAGCTCACCATTATCGGGAGGTTCTGCAGAGACCCAGTACTTC
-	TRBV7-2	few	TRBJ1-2	CASSLVSQNYGYTF	TGTGCCAGCAGCTTAGTCTCCCAGAACTATGGCTACACCTTC
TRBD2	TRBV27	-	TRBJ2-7	CASSPSGRSYEQYF	TGTGCCAGCAGCCCTAGCGGGAGGTCCTACGAGCAGTACTTC
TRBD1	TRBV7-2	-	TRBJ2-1	CASSSQIDRGKSMFF	TGTGCCAGCAGCTCCCAAATTGACAGGGGAAAGAGTATGTTCTTC